This passage covers 7 T cell receptor beta chains from one sample sequenced in a study of PD-1 blockade in classical Hodgkin lymphoma. Time point: cycle 4 day 1 (C4D1), after around six weeks of nivolumab. Every single patient, without exception, relapsed after autologous stem cell transplantation, and brentuximab vedotin exposure varied. TCRdb keeps only in-frame clones here, not all; method: immunoSEQ multiplex PCR. The data contain 15,000 to 20,000 clones, more than 70% of them seen just once; the ten biggest clones take up roughly 22%. The starting material was peripheral blood mononuclear cells (PBMCs), obtained before the fourth cycle of nivolumab. Receptors were obtained from a human donor with classical Hodgkin lymphoma.

The V and J genes are TRBV6-5 and TRBJ2-5; the match to TRBD2 covers 7 bases. The germline gives CDR1 MNHEY, CDR2 SVGAGI. The CDR3 extends over 15 amino acids. The V and J ends lost 0 bases and 7 bases, in that order; junction bases with no gene match: 8. CDR3 protein: CASSYSPGLAGTQYF. The CDR3 bases are TGTGCCAGCAGTTACTCGCCAGGTTTAGCGGGGACCCAGTACTTC.

The gene calls are TRBV7-6 and TRBJ2-3; a possible D gene is TRBD2 (6 bases). Trimming pared 5 bases from V and 6 bases from J, leaving 18 bases between. The germline CDR1 and CDR2 sequences are SGHVS and FNYEAQ. The CDR3 covers 15 residues. The CDR3 loop is CASSPRGLLVDTQYF. CDR3 bases: TGTGCCAGCAGCCCCCGGGGACTGCTCGTTGATACGCAGTATTTT.

In this sample, this clone turned up a few times. This sample includes further DNA sequences coding for the same CDR3. The chain links TRBV6-1 to TRBJ1-3, with D uncertain. The CDR3 is 13 amino acids. CDR1 and CDR2 from the germline V gene are MNHNS and SASEGT. V shed 3 bases and J shed 4 bases, with 7 bases lying between them. CDR3 sequence: CASSETSGNTIYF. Here the CDR3 DNA reads TGTGCCAGCAGTGAGACATCCGGAAACACCATATATTTT.

This clone was counted only a few times. This chain joins TRBV5-1 and TRBJ1-2, with 8 bases aligning to TRBD1. The CDR3 spans 13 residues. J gave up 3 bases and V 4 bases, and 2 bases lay outside the gene matches. The germline gives CDR1 SGHRS, CDR2 YFSETQ. In DNA, the CDR3 is TGCGCCAGCAGCACGGGACAGGACTATGGCTACACCTTC. This translates into CASSTGQDYGYTF. The variable domain in full, completed from reference TRBV5-1 and TRBJ1-2, reads KAGVTQTPRYLIKTRGQQVTLSCSPISGHRSVSWYQQTPGQGLQFLFEYFSETQRNKGNFPGRFSGRQFSNSRSEMNVSTLELGDSALYLCASSTGQDYGYTFGSGTRLTVV.

CDR3 nucleotides: TGTGCCAGCAGCTCCCTAGAATTCACGGTGAACACTGAAGCTTTCTTT. Encoded protein: CASSSLEFTVNTEAFF. The rearrangement uses TRBV5-4 and TRBJ1-1; the D is unclear. Between the trimmed V and J ends, which lost 3 bases and 0 bases, there was a span of 15 bases. The CDR3 runs to 16 residues. CDR1 and CDR2 from the germline V gene are SGHNT and YYREEE (reference sequence).

The chain employs TRBV6-5 and TRBJ1-2, with 8 nucleotides matching TRBD1. J was trimmed by 6 bases and V by 10 bases; bases with no gene match: 16. The CDR3 has 15 residues. The germline CDR1 and CDR2 sequences are MNHEY and SVGAGI. CDR3 in amino acids: CATTVGGTGPNGYTF. The CDR3 region has the DNA TGTGCCACCACTGTGGGGGGGACAGGCCCCAATGGCTACACCTTC.

This clone has a single count. The V gene is TRBV7-2, the J gene TRBJ1-5; perhaps TRBD1 as D (5 bases). Trimming pared 10 bases from V and 1 base from J, leaving 14 bases between. Germline CDR1 reads SGHTA; CDR2 reads FQGNSA. The CDR3 extends over 14 amino acids. The chain's CDR3 is CANPQVRSNQPQHF. The CDR3 DNA reads as TGTGCCAACCCACAGGTTCGGAGCAATCAGCCCCAGCATTTT.